A selection of T cell receptor beta chains follows, all from one sample in a study of T cell responses to AZD1222 COVID-19 vaccine. Data came from immunoSEQ multiplex PCR; TCRdb stores just in-frame clones and leaves some out. The table includes 97,000 or so clones, approximately 88% detected once. The sample consisted of peripheral blood, taken on day 0 of AZD1222 vaccination. The source of these receptors is an adult in good health. CDR3s include the opening cysteine and the closing phenylalanine or tryptophan. D genes are given only for firm matches. Rows give clone size only sometimes, using once, few, many, or a class for an expanded clone.

v_call: TRBV4-3; j_call: TRBJ2-1; d_call: TRBD2; clone_size: -; cdr3_nt: TGCGCCAGCAGCCAAGCTCAGGGACTAGCGGAGAAGCAGTTCTTC; cdr3_aa: CASSQAQGLAEKQFF
v_call: TRBV11-3; j_call: TRBJ1-1; d_call: -; clone_size: -; cdr3_nt: TGTGCCAGCAGCTTAGGTGGGGTTCTCACTGAAGCTTTCTTT; cdr3_aa: CASSLGGVLTEAFF
v_call: TRBV5-4; j_call: TRBJ2-1; d_call: -; clone_size: -; cdr3_nt: TGTGCCAGCAGCTTCCGGGACACCTACAATGAGCAGTTCTTC; cdr3_aa: CASSFRDTYNEQFF
v_call: TRBV5-1; j_call: TRBJ1-2; d_call: -; clone_size: once; cdr3_nt: TGCGCCAGCAGCTTAGGTCTCTATGGCTACACCTTC; cdr3_aa: CASSLGLYGYTF
v_call: TRBV3-1/TRBV3-2; j_call: TRBJ1-3; d_call: -; clone_size: -; cdr3_nt: TGTGCCAGCAGCCAAGTACCCCCGGCTTCTGGAAACACCATATATTTT; cdr3_aa: CASSQVPPASGNTIYF
v_call: TRBV5-4; j_call: TRBJ2-2; d_call: TRBD1; clone_size: once; cdr3_nt: TGTGCCAGCAGCCGTCCCGGGACAGGGGGCGGTGGCACCGGGGAGCTGTTTTTT; cdr3_aa: CASSRPGTGGGGTGELFF
v_call: TRBV19; j_call: TRBJ1-5; d_call: TRBD1; clone_size: once; cdr3_nt: TGTGCCAGTAGTATTACAGGGGTGGGGACGCAGCCCCAGCATTTT; cdr3_aa: CASSITGVGTQPQHF
v_call: TRBV7-2; j_call: TRBJ1-2; d_call: -; clone_size: once; cdr3_nt: TGTGCCAGCAGCTTAGATCTCTATGGCTACACCTTC; cdr3_aa: CASSLDLYGYTF
v_call: TRBV7-9; j_call: TRBJ1-5; d_call: TRBD1; clone_size: -; cdr3_nt: TGTGCCAGCAGCTTAACAGGGGACAATCAGCCCCAGCATTTT; cdr3_aa: CASSLTGDNQPQHF
v_call: TRBV11-3; j_call: TRBJ2-7; d_call: TRBD2; clone_size: -; cdr3_nt: TGTGCCAGCAGCCCAGGTAGCGGGAGGAACGAGCAGTACTTC; cdr3_aa: CASSPGSGRNEQYF
v_call: TRBV27; j_call: TRBJ2-1; d_call: -; clone_size: -; cdr3_nt: TGTGCCAGCAGTTTAGGTACCCCCTACAATGAGCAGTTCTTC; cdr3_aa: CASSLGTPYNEQFF
v_call: TRBV4-1; j_call: TRBJ1-4; d_call: TRBD1; clone_size: -; cdr3_nt: TGCGCCAGCAGCCAAGGGACAGGGGCTAATGAAAAACTGTTTTTT; cdr3_aa: CASSQGTGANEKLFF
v_call: TRBV3-1/TRBV3-2; j_call: TRBJ1-3; d_call: -; clone_size: many; cdr3_nt: TGTGCCAGCAGCCAACTGTCTGGAAACACCATATATTTT; cdr3_aa: CASSQLSGNTIYF
v_call: TRBV20-1; j_call: TRBJ2-5; d_call: -; clone_size: -; cdr3_nt: TGCAGTGCTAGAGATGGCAGGAGGTACTTC; cdr3_aa: CSARDGRRYF
v_call: TRBV4-3; j_call: TRBJ1-3; d_call: -; clone_size: few; cdr3_nt: TGCGCCAGCAGCCAAGACAGGGTCTATGGAAACACCATATATTTT; cdr3_aa: CASSQDRVYGNTIYF
v_call: TRBV19; j_call: TRBJ1-1; d_call: TRBD1; clone_size: -; cdr3_nt: TGTGCCAGTAGCCAGACAGGGGCGGTATCCACTGAAGCTTTCTTT; cdr3_aa: CASSQTGAVSTEAFF
v_call: TRBV14; j_call: TRBJ1-1; d_call: -; clone_size: once; cdr3_nt: TGTGCCAGCAGCCAAGTCGGGGGGCGCGTACAAGCTTTCTTT; cdr3_aa: CASSQVGGRVQAFF
v_call: TRBV3-1/TRBV3-2; j_call: TRBJ2-7; d_call: -; clone_size: -; cdr3_nt: TGTGCCAGCAGCTATTCCTACGAGCAGTACTTC; cdr3_aa: CASSYSYEQYF
v_call: TRBV25-1; j_call: TRBJ1-3; d_call: -; clone_size: -; cdr3_nt: TGTGCCAGCAGTGCCCCTGGGGGGGTCCGATCTGGAAACACCATATATTTT; cdr3_aa: CASSAPGGVRSGNTIYF
v_call: TRBV6-2/TRBV6-3; j_call: TRBJ2-6; d_call: -; clone_size: -; cdr3_nt: TGTGCCAGCAGTTACCTGGGTGGTGGGGCCAACGTCCTGACTTTC; cdr3_aa: CASSYLGGGANVLTF
v_call: TRBV7-2; j_call: TRBJ2-5; d_call: TRBD2; clone_size: -; cdr3_nt: TGTGCCAGCAGCTTGGGGGCGGGACTAGCGGGAGGAGAGACCCAGTACTTC; cdr3_aa: CASSLGAGLAGGETQYF
v_call: TRBV24-1; j_call: TRBJ2-1; d_call: TRBD2; clone_size: -; cdr3_nt: TGTGCGACCGGAGCCAGCGGGACTTCCTACAATGAGCAGTTCTTC; cdr3_aa: CATGASGTSYNEQFF
v_call: TRBV4-3; j_call: TRBJ2-5; d_call: TRBD1; clone_size: -; cdr3_nt: TGCGCCAGCAGCCCAGATCGGGACAGGCAAGAGACCCAGTACTTC; cdr3_aa: CASSPDRDRQETQYF
v_call: TRBV6-2/TRBV6-3; j_call: TRBJ2-1; d_call: TRBD2; clone_size: once; cdr3_nt: TGTGCCAGCAGCTCCGGGACTAGCGGGGACAATGAGCAGTTCTTC; cdr3_aa: CASSSGTSGDNEQFF
v_call: TRBV19; j_call: TRBJ2-5; d_call: TRBD1; clone_size: -; cdr3_nt: TGTGCCAGTAGTATAGGGGGGACAGGGGGCCAAGAGACCCAGTACTTC; cdr3_aa: CASSIGGTGGQETQYF
v_call: TRBV3-1/TRBV3-2; j_call: TRBJ2-7; d_call: TRBD1; clone_size: once; cdr3_nt: TGTGCCAGCAGCCAGCTAGCCGGGACAGGGCTCTACGAGCAGTACTTC; cdr3_aa: CASSQLAGTGLYEQYF
v_call: TRBV7-9; j_call: TRBJ1-2; d_call: -; clone_size: -; cdr3_nt: TGTGCCAGCAGCCTCCGGGGGGGGGCAGGTGGCTACACCTTC; cdr3_aa: CASSLRGGAGGYTF
v_call: TRBV7-9; j_call: TRBJ1-4; d_call: -; clone_size: -; cdr3_nt: TGTGCCAGCAGCTCCAAGATGGGGTCTAATGAAAAACTGTTTTTT; cdr3_aa: CASSSKMGSNEKLFF
v_call: TRBV28; j_call: TRBJ1-2; d_call: -; clone_size: many; cdr3_nt: TGTGCCAGCAGTTGGTCAGACCGACCTAACTATGGCTACACCTTC; cdr3_aa: CASSWSDRPNYGYTF
v_call: TRBV25-1; j_call: TRBJ1-4; d_call: TRBD1; clone_size: -; cdr3_nt: TGTGCCAGCAGTGAATATCGCTTGTCGGGACAGGGCAATGAAAAACTGTTTTTT; cdr3_aa: CASSEYRLSGQGNEKLFF
v_call: TRBV15; j_call: TRBJ1-3; d_call: -; clone_size: -; cdr3_nt: TGTGCCACCAGCAGACCAGGTCGCCTCTCTGGAAACACCATATATTTT; cdr3_aa: CATSRPGRLSGNTIYF
v_call: TRBV28; j_call: TRBJ1-5; d_call: TRBD1; clone_size: -; cdr3_nt: TGTGCCAGCACTCGGACCGGGACAGGACGCAATCAGCCCCAGCATTTT; cdr3_aa: CASTRTGTGRNQPQHF
v_call: TRBV12-3/TRBV12-4; j_call: TRBJ1-2; d_call: -; clone_size: -; cdr3_nt: TGTGCCAGCAGCAACTCACAGAACTATGGCTACACCTTC; cdr3_aa: CASSNSQNYGYTF
v_call: TRBV5-1; j_call: TRBJ1-2; d_call: TRBD1; clone_size: -; cdr3_nt: TGCGCCAGCAGCCATCGACAGGGGGAAAGTACAAGGAAAAATGGCTACACCTTC; cdr3_aa: CASSHRQGESTRKNGYTF
v_call: TRBV5-4; j_call: TRBJ2-1; d_call: -; clone_size: -; cdr3_nt: TGTGCCAGCAGCTTGCAGTCCTCACCGGTGGGATCCTACAATGAGCAGTTCTTC; cdr3_aa: CASSLQSSPVGSYNEQFF
v_call: TRBV2; j_call: TRBJ1-1; d_call: TRBD1; clone_size: -; cdr3_nt: TGTGCCAGCAGAACCGGGACAGAGAACACTGAAGCTTTCTTT; cdr3_aa: CASRTGTENTEAFF
v_call: TRBV6-5; j_call: TRBJ1-6; d_call: -; clone_size: -; cdr3_nt: TGTGCCAGCAGAACCTCGGGGTATAATTCACCCCTCCACTTT; cdr3_aa: CASRTSGYNSPLHF
v_call: TRBV6-7; j_call: TRBJ2-7; d_call: -; clone_size: -; cdr3_nt: TGTGCCAGCAGTACCCCCCGGAGGTACGAGCAGTACTTC; cdr3_aa: CASSTPRRYEQYF
v_call: TRBV30; j_call: TRBJ1-2; d_call: -; clone_size: -; cdr3_nt: TGTGCCTGGAGTCGCTCGACAGGTCTTGGCTACACCTTC; cdr3_aa: CAWSRSTGLGYTF
v_call: TRBV28; j_call: TRBJ1-2; d_call: TRBD1; clone_size: -; cdr3_nt: TGTGCCAGCAGTCCCCCGGACAGGAGCTATAACTATGGCTACACCTTC; cdr3_aa: CASSPPDRSYNYGYTF
v_call: TRBV5-5; j_call: TRBJ1-5; d_call: -; clone_size: -; cdr3_nt: TGTGCCAGCAGCTTGGAAGGGGGTTATCAGCCCCAGCATTTT; cdr3_aa: CASSLEGGYQPQHF
v_call: TRBV9; j_call: TRBJ1-1; d_call: -; clone_size: -; cdr3_nt: TGTGCCAGCACCCAGAGTGGAGTCGGCACTGAAGCTTTCTTT; cdr3_aa: CASTQSGVGTEAFF
v_call: TRBV11-3; j_call: TRBJ2-1; d_call: -; clone_size: -; cdr3_nt: TGTGCCAGCAGCTTCCTCCCGCAACGTACCAATGAGCAGTTCTTC; cdr3_aa: CASSFLPQRTNEQFF
v_call: TRBV6-2/TRBV6-3; j_call: TRBJ1-2; d_call: TRBD1; clone_size: -; cdr3_nt: TGTGCCAGCAGTTACTCTCTCACAGGGGGCTATGGCTACACCTTC; cdr3_aa: CASSYSLTGGYGYTF
v_call: TRBV11-2; j_call: TRBJ1-4; d_call: -; clone_size: -; cdr3_nt: TGTGCCAGCACCTTAGGTGAAAAACTGTTTTTT; cdr3_aa: CASTLGEKLFF
v_call: TRBV27; j_call: TRBJ2-3; d_call: -; clone_size: -; cdr3_nt: TGTGCCAGCAGTTTCTTAATGAGCACAGATACGCAGTATTTT; cdr3_aa: CASSFLMSTDTQYF
v_call: TRBV18; j_call: TRBJ1-2; d_call: TRBD1; clone_size: few; cdr3_nt: TGTGCCAGCTCACCACTGACAGGGGGCTATGGCTACACCTTC; cdr3_aa: CASSPLTGGYGYTF
v_call: TRBV6-2/TRBV6-3; j_call: TRBJ2-2; d_call: -; clone_size: -; cdr3_nt: TGTGCCAGCAGTTCGGGACTCCCGCCCAACACCGGGGAGCTGTTTTTT; cdr3_aa: CASSSGLPPNTGELFF
v_call: TRBV19; j_call: TRBJ1-4; d_call: -; clone_size: -; cdr3_nt: TGTGCCAGTATGATGAGGTCCCGTGAAAAACTGTTTTTT; cdr3_aa: CASMMRSREKLFF